The subject of this entry is one T cell receptor beta chain. The antigen remains unidentified. The CDR3 is made up of 14 amino acids. CDR1 is SGHAT, CDR2 FQNNGV, per germline. V was trimmed by 1 base and J by 5 bases, leaving 11 bases between them. This entry comes from a study of T cell responses to AZD1222 COVID-19 vaccine. Study-wide context: The analysis combined second doses at about 4 or about 12 weeks. Study-level results: Within unmutated variant regions lay the reported targets of nearly half of spike-specific TCRs. Donors were mostly white British, more females; clonal diversity possibly underestimated.

Measured with immunoSEQ multiplex PCR; TCRdb has only the in-frame clones, and not every one. The sample holds 150,000 or so clones; 89% are singletons and the top ten take 4.5% to 6%. Source: peripheral blood, taken on day 0 of AZD1222 vaccination. This receptor was identified in an adult in good health. V usage is TRBV11-2 and J usage is TRBJ1-2; D uncertain. The chain's CDR3 is CASSLVPDGYGYTF. The CDR3 region has the DNA TGTGCCAGCAGCTTAGTTCCGGACGGATATGGCTACACCTTC.